The clone carrying this T cell receptor beta chain was seen at least ten times. The antigen is not known. V was clipped by 8 bases and J by 8 bases, with 7 bases between them. Germline V CDR1 and CDR2: MDHEN, SYDVKM. The CDR3 is 10 amino acids. The sample originates from a study of regulatory T cells in long-lasting Graves disease. Points from the study as a whole: There were preferences for TRBV28, TRBJ1-2 and TRBJ2-5 in persistent disease.

The time point: newly diagnosed GD, antithyroid drugs for less than 3 months. There was RNA extracted from PBMCs, and the TCR library was made from it. To make TCR beta libraries, researchers used iRepertoire HTBI primers and Arm-PCR of CDR3 regions. MiXCR, run by TCRdb on the multiplex PCR reads, gives a single entry per CDR3 protein. The table records roughly 500,000 distinct CDR3 sequences, 14% of them present only once. This same sample was also part of a study on T cells in Graves' hyperthyroidism and ophthalmopathy. From that second work: If no ophthalmopathy progression occurred within 18 months, Graves' hyperthyroidism was stable. Most expanded thyroid clonotypes above 0.001 recurred in blood.

This chain uses TRBV28 with TRBJ2-1, with D tentatively TRBD1 (5 bases). The input for sequencing was peripheral blood mononuclear cells (PBMCs), taken at new diagnosis, from a patient treated with antithyroid drugs. The receptor was isolated from a woman in her fifties or sixties with Graves disease. The CDR3 spells CASSGYEQFF. The CDR3 DNA follows: TGTGCCAGCTCAGGGTATGAGCAGTTCTTC.